These 28 T cell receptor beta chains were all obtained from the same sample, sequenced in a study of blood T cell repertoires in COVID-19. Assay used: immunoSEQ multiplex PCR; TCRdb lists only in-frame clones, some missing. The sample has 200,000 to 250,000 clones, 70% to 85% seen once. The sample comprised peripheral blood. Every receptor here comes from a woman older than 75 with acute or convalescent COVID-19.

This clone was detected once. This rearrangement joins TRBV5-1 to TRBJ1-2, with D hard to call. Germline V gives CDR1 SGHRS, CDR2 YFSETQ. CDR3 length equals 16 residues. V lost 1 base and J lost 0, with 13 bases in between. CDR3 in DNA: TGCGCCAGCAGCTTGTTGGCGGAGACGACTAACTATGGCTACACCTTC. Translated: CASSLLAETTNYGYTF.

The rearrangement joins TRBV6-2 or TRBV6-3 to TRBJ1-2, with 8 positions matching TRBD1. With V trimmed by 2 bases and J by 4 bases, 6 bases remained unmatched. The CDR3 has 15 amino acids. CDR1 is MNHEY and CDR2 is SVGEGT in the germline V gene. The CDR3: CASSYTGQGGYGYTF. In DNA, the CDR3 is TGTGCCAGCAGTTACACCGGACAGGGTGGCTATGGCTACACCTTC.

The chain employs TRBV5-5 and TRBJ1-4, with unresolved D. Germline V CDR1 and CDR2: SGHKS, YYEKEE (reference sequence). The V gene lost 1 base and the J gene lost 2 bases, with 15 bases spanning the gap. This CDR3 contains 17 residues. The CDR3 reads CASSLQALRRTNEKLFF. The CDR3 region has the DNA TGTGCCAGCAGCTTGCAGGCTCTAAGGCGTACTAATGAAAAACTGTTTTTT.

The chain is built from TRBV5-1 and TRBJ1-2; D possibly corresponds to TRBD1 (6 bases). V was shortened by 0 bases and J by 7 bases, with 10 bases between the two germline ends. The germline V gene encodes CDR1 SGHRS and CDR2 YFSETQ. CDR3 size: 13 residues. CDR3 DNA sequence: TGCGCCAGCAGCTTGGACAGGGTCGGTGGCTACACCTTC. Amino acids: CASSLDRVGGYTF.

This sequence joins TRBV2 and TRBJ2-5; weak D call: TRBD2 (6 bases). This CDR3 has 13 residues. The V gene lost 6 bases and the J gene lost 4 bases, with 12 bases spanning the gap. CDR1 and CDR2 (germline): SNHLY, FYNNEI. The chain's CDR3 is CASRETRGETQYF. In DNA form, the CDR3 reads TGTGCCAGCAGGGAGACTAGAGGAGAGACCCAGTACTTC.

The V and J genes are TRBV7-2 and TRBJ2-3; 9 positions agree with TRBD1. The CDR3 extends over 15 amino acids. Losses at the gene ends were 5 bases for V and 5 bases for J; bases not matched to a gene: 8. Germline V gene lookup returns CDR1 SGHTA and CDR2 FQGNSA. CDR3 sequence reads: CASSAPGQGRDTQYF. CDR3 coding DNA: TGTGCCAGCAGCGCCCCGGGACAGGGCAGAGATACGCAGTATTTT. The entire variable domain, with the rest obtained from reference TRBV7-2 and TRBJ2-3, is as follows: GAGVSQSPSNKVTEKGKDVELRCDPISGHTALYWYRQSLGQGLEFLIYFQGNSAPDKSGLPSDRFSAERTGGSVSTLTIQRTQQEDSAVYLCASSAPGQGRDTQYFGPGTRLTVL.

There are a few counts of this clone. This chain joins TRBV7-8 and TRBJ1-1, with 8 bases aligning to TRBD1. The CDR3 spans 15 residues. Unmatched junction bases numbered 4, after V lost 3 bases and J lost 1 base. CDR1 and CDR2 (germline): SGHVS, FQNEAQ. CDR3 protein: CASSFSDRGNTEAFF. DNA for the CDR3: TGTGCCAGCAGCTTTTCCGACAGGGGGAACACTGAAGCTTTCTTT.

The chain links TRBV7-9 to TRBJ2-1; 11 nucleotides line up with TRBD2. The CDR3 length is 15 residues. The germline gives CDR1 SEHNR, CDR2 FQNEAQ (reference sequence). J was trimmed by 9 bases and V by 0 bases; bases with no gene match: 4. This chain's CDR3 is CASSLASSGRFEQFF. CDR3 bases: TGTGCCAGCAGCTTAGCGTCTAGCGGGAGGTTTGAGCAGTTCTTC.

DNA of the CDR3: TGTGCCAGCAGCTTGCAGGGGCGCAATGACTATGGCTACACCTTC. Its translation: CASSLQGRNDYGYTF. This rearrangement joins TRBV7-8 to TRBJ1-2; tentatively, D is TRBD1 (6 bases). CDR3 length: 15 amino acids. Per the germline V gene, CDR1 is SGHVS and CDR2 is FQNEAQ. Trimming removed 3 bases at V and 3 bases at J, with 14 bases between.

The CDR3 spells CASRETGGNTEAFF. The CDR3 DNA reads TGTGCCAGCAGAGAGACAGGGGGCAACACTGAAGCTTTCTTT. J is TRBJ1-1 and V is TRBV2, with 10 bases matching TRBD1. Per the germline V gene, CDR1 is SNHLY and CDR2 is FYNNEI. The CDR3 length is 14 residues. Trimming cost V 6 bases and J 2 bases; bases outside gene matches: 3.

The chain combines TRBV29-1 with TRBJ2-7; TRBD1 matches at 10 bases. The CDR3 contains 12 residues. V lost 5 bases to trimming and J lost 3 bases; unmatched junction nucleotides: 1. Germline CDR1 SQVTM, CDR2 ANQGSEA. The CDR3 nucleotides read TGCAGCGTTCGGACAGGGGGCTACGAGCAGTACTTC. This sequence encodes CSVRTGGYEQYF.

The chain uses TRBV7-8 and TRBJ2-7; possibly TRBD2 for D (6 bases). The CDR3 is made up of 15 amino acids. Trimming stripped 1 base from V and 0 bases from J, with 10 bases between. CDR1 and CDR2 from the germline V gene are SGHVS and FQNEAQ. The CDR3 protein is CASSLDGGASYEQYF. In DNA, the CDR3 is TGTGCCAGCAGCTTAGACGGCGGGGCCTCCTACGAGCAGTACTTC.

Here the CDR3 DNA reads TGTGCCAGCATGAGCGGGGGGTTAACCTACGAGCAGTACTTC. Amino acids: CASMSGGLTYEQYF. The rearrangement links TRBV28 to TRBJ2-7; TRBD2 agrees at 9 bases. CDR1 MDHEN and CDR2 SYDVKM come from the germline V gene. This CDR3 has 14 residues. Trimming cost V 7 bases and J 2 bases; bases outside gene matches: 6.

J is TRBJ1-5 and V is TRBV6-2 or TRBV6-3; 8 nucleotides agree with TRBD1. CDR3 length: 15 amino acids. Germline CDR1 reads MNHEY; CDR2 reads SVGEGT. V was pared by 2 bases and J by 7 bases, with 7 bases of the junction left unmatched. The CDR3 coding sequence is TGTGCCAGCAGTTACCTCAGGACAGGGAGCCAGCCCCAGCATTTT. As protein: CASSYLRTGSQPQHF.

The chain uses TRBV4-1 and TRBJ2-7; 15 bases match TRBD2. Germline values: CDR1 MGHRA, CDR2 YSYEKL. The CDR3 covers 15 residues. V was clipped by 1 base and J by 9 bases; unmatched bases: 4. The CDR3 region has the DNA TGCGCCAGCAGCCAAGCCGGGACTAGCGGGGGGTGGCAGTACTTC. This translates into CASSQAGTSGGWQYF.

This chain connects TRBV7-2 to TRBJ2-7; possible D gene TRBD1, 6 bases. This CDR3 is 13 amino acids long. The germline V gene encodes CDR1 SGHTA and CDR2 FQGNSA. The germline V and J ends were trimmed by 8 bases and 3 bases, with 14 bases remaining between them. CDR3 in DNA: TGTGCCAGCTGCAAGCGCAGGGGCTACGAGCAGTACTTC. It encodes CASCKRRGYEQYF.

The chain couples TRBV15 to TRBJ2-2; 9 bases map to TRBD1. V was clipped by 0 bases and J by 7 bases; unmatched bases: 9. The V gene's germline CDR1 is LNHNV and CDR2 YYDKDF (reference sequence). CDR3 length equals 17 residues. CDR3: CATSRDRTGGWGGELFF. The CDR3 DNA is TGTGCCACCAGCAGAGATCGAACAGGGGGCTGGGGCGGGGAGCTGTTTTTT.

This clone was counted between two and nine times. The chain couples TRBV30 to TRBJ2-2, with 9 bases fitting TRBD1. Germline V gene lookup returns CDR1 GTSNPN and CDR2 SVGIG (reference sequence). V shed 3 bases, J shed 4 bases, and the junction held 6 bases outside the gene matches. The CDR3 totals 15 residues. The CDR3 DNA follows: TGTGCCTGGAGGGGGGACAGGGCGGGCACCGGGGAGCTGTTTTTT. Translating it yields CAWRGDRAGTGELFF.

A single count supports this clone. The chain is built from TRBV6-5 and TRBJ1-5; no clear D. This CDR3 has 13 amino acids. The germline V gene has CDR1 MNHEY and CDR2 SVGAGI. V lost 0 bases to trimming and J lost 7 bases, with 7 bases between them. CDR3 loop: CASSYSEWQPQHF. In nucleotides, the CDR3 is TGTGCCAGCAGTTACTCTGAGTGGCAGCCCCAGCATTTT.

V gene TRBV11-2 combines with J gene TRBJ2-3, with TRBD1 matching over 11 bases. J was trimmed by 5 bases and V by 6 bases; bases with no gene match: 7. This CDR3 comprises 15 residues. Germline V gene data show CDR1 as SGHAT and CDR2 as FQNNGV. The CDR3 here is CASSSGQGVEDTQYF. CDR3 nucleotide sequence: TGTGCCAGCAGTTCGGGACAGGGGGTGGAAGATACGCAGTATTTT.

The chain has TRBV6-5 and TRBJ1-4; no reliable D call. This CDR3 is built from 16 residues. The V gene's germline CDR1 is MNHEY and CDR2 SVGAGI. The germline V and J ends were trimmed by 4 bases and 0 bases, with 12 bases remaining between them. CDR3 loop: CASSSDWAATNEKLFF. In nucleotides, the CDR3 is TGTGCCAGCAGTTCGGACTGGGCAGCAACTAATGAAAAACTGTTTTTT.

J is TRBJ2-1 and V is TRBV28; D may be TRBD2 (5 bases). Germline loops: CDR1 MDHEN, CDR2 SYDVKM. The CDR3 sequence is 15 residues long. The V end was cut by 7 bases, the J end by 1 base, with 14 bases between. This CDR3 is CASTPRTPSYNEQFF. CDR3 DNA: TGTGCCAGCACCCCCCGGACTCCTTCCTACAATGAGCAGTTCTTC.

V usage is TRBV6-2 or TRBV6-3 and J usage is TRBJ2-6; TRBD1 is a possible D gene (6 bases). The germline V and J ends were trimmed by 4 bases and 6 bases, with 13 bases remaining between them. Germline V gives CDR1 MNHEY, CDR2 SVGEGT. This CDR3 contains 15 residues. As DNA, the CDR3 is TGTGCCAGCAGTTTAGACAGGCGCGCGGCCAACGTCCTGACTTTC. Residues: CASSLDRRAANVLTF.

The chain employs TRBV2 and TRBJ2-7; the D gene is possibly TRBD1 (5 bases). Between the trimmed V and J ends, which lost 3 bases and 0 bases, there was a span of 9 bases. The CDR3 contains 14 residues. CDR1 and CDR2 (germline): SNHLY, FYNNEI. DNA of the CDR3: TGTGCCAGCAGTGACCAGGACACCTCCTACGAGCAGTACTTC. The encoded protein is CASSDQDTSYEQYF.

The V and J genes are TRBV11-2 and TRBJ2-4; D unresolved. V was cut by 4 bases and J by 0 bases, with 7 bases left in between. Per the germline V gene, CDR1 is SGHAT and CDR2 is FQNNGV. This CDR3 is built from 14 residues. The CDR3 nucleotides read TGTGCCAGCAGCTCACAGCTAGCCAAAAACATTCAGTACTTC. The encoded protein is CASSSQLAKNIQYF.

V is TRBV9 and J is TRBJ1-2; tentatively, D is TRBD1 (6 bases). V was trimmed by 4 bases and J by 4 bases, leaving 20 bases between them. This CDR3 spans 16 amino acids. Germline V gene sequence: CDR1 SGDLS, CDR2 YYNGEE. As DNA, the CDR3 is TGTGCCAGCAGCCCTACTCACAGGGAAGGAGGCTATGGCTACACCTTC. Its protein is CASSPTHREGGYGYTF. Looking up the rest from reference TRBV9 and TRBJ1-2 gives the full variable domain: DSGVTQTPKHLITATGQRVTLRCSPRSGDLSVYWYQQSLDQGLQFLIQYYNGEERAKGNILERFSAQQFPDLHSELNLSSLELGDSALYFCASSPTHREGGYGYTFGSGTRLTVV.

The chain joins TRBV4-1 to TRBJ1-2; possible D gene TRBD1, 5 bases. The CDR3 spans 15 residues. V was trimmed by 0 bases and J by 4 bases, leaving 12 bases between them. Germline CDR1 is MGHRA and CDR2 is YSYEKL. The CDR3 bases are TGCGCCAGCAGCCAAGAGGATCGACAGACCTATGGCTACACCTTC. Translated, it gives CASSQEDRQTYGYTF.

This rearrangement joins TRBV2 to TRBJ2-1, with 7 positions matching TRBD1. Trimming removed 6 bases from V and 5 bases from J; junction bases left unmatched: 4. This CDR3 comprises 13 residues. The germline V gene has CDR1 SNHLY and CDR2 FYNNEI. The CDR3 bases are TGTGCCAGCAGCCGACAGGGAAACAATGAGCAGTTCTTC. It yields the protein CASSRQGNNEQFF.